This entry lists 30 T cell receptor beta chains sequenced from one sample in a study of T cell changes during pregnancy in multiple sclerosis. Profiling relied on immunoSEQ multiplex PCR, and the TCRdb table lists in-frame clones only, not all of them. The sample shows about 68,000 clones, 80% to 95% of them seen only once. The specimen was peripheral blood, collected after pregnancy. The receptor set was obtained from a female donor in good health, enrolled as a control in a pregnancy study.

The V and J genes are TRBV5-4 and TRBJ2-2, with TRBD2 matching over 13 bases. Germline V CDR1 and CDR2: SGHNT, YYREEE (reference sequence). V dropped 0 bases and J dropped 3; count of bases not matched to a gene: 2. The CDR3 consists of 17 residues. CDR3 loop: CASSLDGLAGDTGELFF. Here the CDR3 DNA reads TGTGCCAGCAGCTTGGACGGACTAGCGGGGGACACCGGGGAGCTGTTTTTT.

The chain carries TRBV6-6 and TRBJ2-7; 9 nucleotides align to TRBD2. The CDR3 runs to 16 residues. Looked up from germline, CDR1 is MNHNY and CDR2 is SVGAGI (reference sequence). Losses at the gene ends were 0 bases for V and 0 bases for J; bases not matched to a gene: 3. The CDR3 DNA reads as TGTGCCAGCAGTTACTCGGAGACTAGCGGCTCCTACGAGCAGTACTTC. Amino acids: CASSYSETSGSYEQYF.

The CDR3 coding sequence is TGCGCCAGCAGCCATGGACAGGGGGAAAGTCAGCCCCAGCATTTT. Protein: CASSHGQGESQPQHF. This chain uses TRBV4-1 with TRBJ1-5; 10 bases align to TRBD1. The germline gives CDR1 MGHRA, CDR2 YSYEKL. The CDR3 has 15 residues. V shed 3 bases and J 6 bases; nucleotides not matched to a gene: 5.

This rearrangement joins TRBV6-4 to TRBJ1-4; D gene ambiguous. The CDR3 consists of 14 residues. Trimming took off 7 bases at V and 6 bases at J, with 15 bases between the two ends. Germline loops: CDR1 MRHNA, CDR2 SNTAGT. The DNA for the CDR3 is TGTGCCAGCACCTTATCAGGTAGAGATGAAAAACTGTTTTTT. Translated: CASTLSGRDEKLFF.

The V call is TRBV13, the J call TRBJ2-3; perhaps TRBD1 as D (6 bases). Between the trimmed V and J ends, which lost 1 base and 2 bases, there was a span of 10 bases. The germline gives CDR1 PRHDT, CDR2 FYEKMQ (reference sequence). This CDR3 comprises 15 residues. CDR3 protein: CASSLERGITDTQYF. CDR3 in DNA: TGTGCCAGCAGCTTAGAGAGGGGGATCACAGATACGCAGTATTTT. Variable domain in full (rest from reference TRBV13 and TRBJ2-3): AAGVIQSPRHLIKEKRETATLKCYPIPRHDTVYWYQQGPGQDPQFLISFYEKMQSDKGSIPDRFSAQQFSDYHSELNMSSLELGDSALYFCASSLERGITDTQYFGPGTRLTVL.

In DNA, the CDR3 is TGTGCCATCAGTGAACAATCAGGGCTAGGGACTGAAGCTTTCTTT. It is translated as CAISEQSGLGTEAFF. The gene calls are TRBV10-3 and TRBJ1-1; possibly TRBD1 for D (5 bases). This CDR3 has 15 residues. Looked up from germline, CDR1 is ENHRY and CDR2 is SYGVKD. V shed 3 bases and J shed 5 bases, with 16 bases lying between them.

The chain combines TRBV2 with TRBJ1-5; D remains ambiguous. This CDR3 region has 13 residues. Trimming removed 6 bases from V and 2 bases from J, with 8 bases in between. Germline V gene sequence: CDR1 SNHLY, CDR2 FYNNEI. CDR3 residues: CASSAVGNQPQHF. The CDR3 DNA follows: TGTGCCAGCAGCGCGGTTGGCAATCAGCCCCAGCATTTT. The variable domain in full, with the rest retrieved from reference TRBV2 and TRBJ1-5, is EPEVTQTPSHQVTQMGQEVILRCVPISNHLYFYWYRQILGQKVEFLVSFYNNEISEKSEIFDDQFSVERPDGSNFTLKIRSTKLEDSAMYFCASSAVGNQPQHFGDGTRLSIL.

The gene calls are TRBV27 and TRBJ1-2, with TRBD1 identical over 7 bases. Germline assignment: CDR1 MNHEY and CDR2 SMNVEV (reference sequence). V dropped 5 bases and J dropped 9; count of bases not matched to a gene: 6. The CDR3 consists of 12 residues. CDR3 nucleotide sequence: TGTGCCAGCAGTCCGACAGGGATCAGCTACACCTTC. Protein: CASSPTGISYTF.

This sequence joins TRBV5-5 and TRBJ2-7, with TRBD2 identical over 7 bases. CDR3 length: 14 amino acids. V dropped 5 bases and J dropped 3; count of bases not matched to a gene: 8. Looked up from germline, CDR1 is SGHKS and CDR2 is YYEKEE (reference sequence). The CDR3, as DNA: TGTGCCAGCAGTCCAACCGGGACTAACTACGAGCAGTACTTC. Translated, it gives CASSPTGTNYEQYF.

This chain links TRBV4-2 with TRBJ2-5; 12 bases are shared with TRBD2. Germline V gives CDR1 LGHNA, CDR2 YNFKEQ. Germline trimming cut 0 bases from V and 5 bases from J; bases unmatched to any gene: 7. The CDR3 is 17 amino acids. The CDR3 bases are TGTGCCAGCAGCCAAGATCAACTAGCGGGGGGACGGGAGACCCAGTACTTC. Translation: CASSQDQLAGGRETQYF.

A single count supports this clone. The chain recombines TRBV7-9 with TRBJ1-6; 8 nucleotides agree with TRBD1. Per germline, CDR1 SEHNR and CDR2 FQNEAQ (reference sequence). This CDR3 region has 14 residues. The V gene end was trimmed by 3 bases and the J gene end by 8 bases; junction bases not matched to a gene: 3. CDR3 sequence reads: CASSLGTGYSPLHF. CDR3 in DNA: TGTGCCAGCAGCTTGGGGACAGGTTATTCACCCCTCCACTTT. The complete variable domain, with remaining parts taken from reference TRBV7-9 and TRBJ1-6, reads DTGVSQNPRHKITKRGQNVTFRCDPISEHNRLYWYRQTLGQGPEFLTYFQNEAQLEKSRLLSDRFSAERPKGSFSTLEIQRTEQGDSAMYLCASSLGTGYSPLHFGNGTRLTVT.

This clone was detected a few times. This sequence joins TRBV7-9 and TRBJ1-3, with TRBD1 as a possible D gene (6 bases). The germline V and J ends were trimmed by 6 bases and 0 bases, with 12 bases remaining between them. From germline, CDR1 is SEHNR and CDR2 FQNEAQ (reference sequence). The CDR3 spans 15 residues. The CDR3 coding sequence is TGTGCCAGCAGACCTACAGGGTCCTCTGGAAACACCATATATTTT. Residues: CASRPTGSSGNTIYF.

The chain links TRBV9 to TRBJ2-1; 7 bases match TRBD1. The junction had 6 bases not matched to a gene; V was cut back by 3 bases and J by 6 bases. Per germline, CDR1 SGDLS and CDR2 YYNGEE. The length of the CDR3 is 14 residues. The CDR3 DNA is TGTGCCAGCAGCGGAGGGGGCAGGATCAATGAGCAGTTCTTC. Encoded protein: CASSGGGRINEQFF.

The V and J genes are TRBV6-1 and TRBJ2-7; 7 bases line up with TRBD1. Per the germline V gene, CDR1 is MNHNS and CDR2 is SASEGT. Trimming removed 4 bases from V and 3 bases from J; junction bases left unmatched: 3. The CDR3 totals 13 residues. The DNA of the CDR3 is TGTGCCAGCAGTGTAGGGGGCTACTACGAGCAGTACTTC. Amino acids: CASSVGGYYEQYF.

The gene calls are TRBV7-2 and TRBJ2-1; unclear D gene. The CDR3 extends over 15 amino acids. Germline assignment: CDR1 SGHTA and CDR2 FQGNSA. The germline V and J ends were trimmed by 3 bases and 0 bases, with 9 bases remaining between them. The CDR3: CASSFQEISYNEQFF. CDR3 nucleotide sequence: TGTGCCAGCAGCTTCCAAGAGATCTCCTACAATGAGCAGTTCTTC.

The chain combines TRBV7-9 with TRBJ2-1; perhaps TRBD2 as D (7 bases). The CDR3 extends over 15 amino acids. Germline V CDR1 and CDR2: SEHNR, FQNEAQ (reference sequence). The germline V and J ends were trimmed by 5 bases and 7 bases, with 18 bases remaining between them. The CDR3 protein is CASSPRGGRFNEQFF. In nucleotides, the CDR3 is TGTGCCAGCAGCCCAAGGGGGGGCCGATTTAATGAGCAGTTCTTC.

This clone was picked up one time. The chain recombines TRBV7-9 with TRBJ1-1; D remains ambiguous. CDR1 is SEHNR, CDR2 FQNEAQ, per germline (reference sequence). The CDR3 sequence is 15 residues long. V gave up 8 bases and J gave up 2 bases, with 18 bases separating them. CDR3 region: CASHTRPDYNTEAFF. CDR3 sequence (DNA): TGTGCCAGCCATACCAGACCTGACTATAACACTGAAGCTTTCTTT.

This clone was detected a few times. The gene calls are TRBV10-1 and TRBJ1-5; a possible D gene is TRBD1 (6 bases). The CDR3 has 14 residues. V gave up 0 bases and J gave up 4 bases, with 7 bases separating them. Germline CDR1 is WNHNN and CDR2 is SYGVQD (reference sequence). In nucleotides, the CDR3 is TGCGCCAGCAGTGAGTCTGGACAGAATCAGCCCCAGCATTTT. Its protein product is CASSESGQNQPQHF.

The V call is TRBV28, the J call TRBJ2-3, with D possibly being TRBD2 (7 bases). Between the trimmed V and J ends, which lost 5 bases and 3 bases, there was a span of 15 bases. The CDR3 sequence is 15 residues long. CDR1 is MDHEN, CDR2 SYDVKM, per germline. The CDR3 DNA is TGTGCCAGCAGTAGGGGGGAGGGCACGACAGATACGCAGTATTTT. As protein: CASSRGEGTTDTQYF.

The chain joins TRBV5-1 to TRBJ1-5, with 12 nucleotides matching TRBD1. The germline gives CDR1 SGHRS, CDR2 YFSETQ. The length of the CDR3 is 17 residues. With 5 bases clipped from V and 0 bases from J, the junction kept 6 bases outside the gene matches. CDR3 sequence (DNA): TGCGCCAGCAGTCCGGGACAGGGGGCTTATAGCAATCAGCCCCAGCATTTT. Protein: CASSPGQGAYSNQPQHF.

The rearrangement joins TRBV18 to TRBJ2-1; possibly TRBD1 for D (6 bases). Germline assignment: CDR1 KGHSH and CDR2 LQKENI. The V end lost 6 bases, the J end lost 3 bases, and 12 bases lay between the germline ends. This CDR3 has 14 residues. CDR3 sequence reads: CASSPTGFYNEQFF. CDR3 sequence (DNA): TGTGCCAGCTCCCCGACAGGATTCTACAATGAGCAGTTCTTC.

The rearrangement links TRBV18 to TRBJ1-1; D unclear. Germline values: CDR1 KGHSH, CDR2 LQKENI. The CDR3 sequence is 14 residues long. V was cut by 3 bases and J by 0 bases, with 8 bases left in between. CDR3 DNA sequence: TGTGCCAGCTCACCTCCGGGGATGAACACTGAAGCTTTCTTT. It encodes CASSPPGMNTEAFF.

This chain joins TRBV28 and TRBJ1-5; D is ambiguous. Germline V gene data show CDR1 as MDHEN and CDR2 as SYDVKM. V was trimmed by 5 bases and J by 0 bases, leaving 11 bases between them. The CDR3 loop spans 15 amino acids. The CDR3 protein is CASSIGILSNQPQHF. The CDR3 DNA sequence: TGTGCCAGCAGTATCGGGATCCTTAGCAATCAGCCCCAGCATTTT.

This chain uses TRBV9 with TRBJ2-1; no clear D gene. The CDR3 consists of 14 residues. The germline gives CDR1 SGDLS, CDR2 YYNGEE. V was pared by 0 bases and J by 10 bases, with 14 bases between. The CDR3 reads CASSVVSGSREQFF. CDR3 DNA sequence: TGTGCCAGCAGCGTAGTTTCCGGTTCCCGGGAGCAGTTCTTC. Full variable domain (remainder filled in from reference TRBV9 and TRBJ2-1): DSGVTQTPKHLITATGQRVTLRCSPRSGDLSVYWYQQSLDQGLQFLIQYYNGEERAKGNILERFSAQQFPDLHSELNLSSLELGDSALYFCASSVVSGSREQFFGPGTRLTVL.

The sample holds one count of this clone. The chain employs TRBV9 and TRBJ1-3; D possibly corresponds to TRBD1 (5 bases). This CDR3 is 16 amino acids long. From germline, CDR1 is SGDLS and CDR2 YYNGEE. Trimming removed 0 bases from V and 0 bases from J, with 10 bases in between. CDR3 in DNA: TGTGCCAGCAGCGTAGACGGGGGGAGCTCTGGAAACACCATATATTTT. Residues: CASSVDGGSSGNTIYF.

The rearrangement uses TRBV7-3 and TRBJ2-1, with D possibly matching TRBD2 (6 bases). The CDR3 length is 16 residues. Germline V gene lookup returns CDR1 SGHTA and CDR2 FQGTGA. Trimming took off 1 base at V and 8 bases at J, with 18 bases between the two ends. The CDR3 coding sequence is TGTGCCAGCAGCTTAAGTGGTAGCGGCATAGTCCATGAGCAGTTCTTC. It encodes CASSLSGSGIVHEQFF.

This chain links TRBV25-1 with TRBJ2-7, with D tentatively TRBD2 (5 bases). The CDR3 spans 13 residues. CDR1 MGHDK and CDR2 SYGVNS come from the germline V gene. Deletions cut 3 bases from V and 8 bases from J, with 14 bases between. CDR3 residues: CASSDHTPSKQYF. DNA of the CDR3: TGTGCCAGCAGTGACCATACCCCTAGCAAGCAGTACTTC.

V usage is TRBV5-1 and J usage is TRBJ2-7, with TRBD1 matching 10 bases. This CDR3 has 15 amino acids. Germline assignment: CDR1 SGHRS and CDR2 YFSETQ. V lost 0 bases, J lost 2 bases, and 2 bases stayed unmatched. CDR3 bases: TGCGCCAGCAGCTTGGAAGGACAGGGGGCCTACGAGCAGTACTTC. Protein: CASSLEGQGAYEQYF.

The chain uses TRBV7-9 and TRBJ2-7, with D unclear. The ends were cut back, 3 bases at V and 0 bases at J, with 3 bases in the middle. The CDR3 covers 12 residues. Germline V gene lookup returns CDR1 SEHNR and CDR2 FQNEAQ (reference sequence). This chain's CDR3 is CASSFSSYEQYF. In DNA, the CDR3 is TGTGCCAGCAGCTTTAGCTCCTACGAGCAGTACTTC.

This clone was recorded once. This chain uses TRBV15 with TRBJ2-7; 9 bases agree with TRBD2. J lost 0 bases, V lost 6 bases, and 3 bases had no gene match. Germline V gives CDR1 LNHNV, CDR2 YYDKDF (reference sequence). This CDR3 is 14 amino acids long. DNA of the CDR3: TGTGCCACCAGATATAGCGGGGGCTCCTACGAGCAGTACTTC. This translates into CATRYSGGSYEQYF.